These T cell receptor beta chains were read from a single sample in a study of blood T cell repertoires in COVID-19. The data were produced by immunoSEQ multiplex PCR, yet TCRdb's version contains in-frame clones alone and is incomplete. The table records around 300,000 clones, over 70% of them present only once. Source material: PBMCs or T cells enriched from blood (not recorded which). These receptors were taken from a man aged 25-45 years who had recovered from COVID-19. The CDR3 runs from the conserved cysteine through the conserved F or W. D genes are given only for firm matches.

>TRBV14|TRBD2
CASSQRGAYNEQFF
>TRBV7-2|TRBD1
CASSPRTGRTEAFF
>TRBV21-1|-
CASSIRDRGPLTYEQYF
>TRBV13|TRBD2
CASSLGTSGGKWEQFF
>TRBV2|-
CASTTDQETQYF
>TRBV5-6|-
CASSLEAVRLGRYGYTF
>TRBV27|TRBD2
CASSKLGLAGIGVYNEQFF
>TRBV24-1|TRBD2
CATSDRGLATEQFF
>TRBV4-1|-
CASSRGTEGTDTQYF
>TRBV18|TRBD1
CASSEQGADTEAFF
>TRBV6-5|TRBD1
CASSYSSKTGDNEQYF
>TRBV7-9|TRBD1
CASSPGTANSPLHF
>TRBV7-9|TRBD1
CASNFPGQGQEKLFF
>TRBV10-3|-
CAISERDIPQETQYF
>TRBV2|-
CASSEESGGNGYTF
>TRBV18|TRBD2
CASSPKQSGGGFEQFF
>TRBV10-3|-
CAISRSGEQGLTGELFF